This is a list of T cell receptor beta chains from one sample in a study of blood T cell repertoires in COVID-19. The method was immunoSEQ multiplex PCR; TCRdb's version includes in-frame clones alone and lacks a portion of them. The sample records approximately 46,000 clones, around 86% being singletons. Sequenced: peripheral blood. These receptor sequences come from a man aged 55-75 years with active or convalescent COVID-19. CDR3s include the opening cysteine and the closing phenylalanine or tryptophan.

TRBJ1-1 | TRBV4-1 | CASSRSATVNTEAFF
TRBJ1-5 | TRBV19 | CASRKTGIASPQHF
TRBJ1-2 | TRBV3-1/TRBV3-2 | CASRPGGLNYGYTF
TRBJ1-2 | TRBV7-3 | CASSLGEGDGYTF
TRBJ1-6 | TRBV4-1 | CASSPYLKGENNSPLHF
TRBJ2-7 | TRBV5-1 | CASSPEGYPYEQYF
TRBJ1-2 | TRBV9 | CASSHGQGSPPSGYTF
TRBJ2-7 | TRBV10-3 | CAISEEGNDEQYF
TRBJ1-4 | TRBV28 | CATLRGPEEKLFF
TRBJ2-5 | TRBV20-1 | CSASAEETQYF
TRBJ1-2 | TRBV5-1 | CASRLGQGLGYTF
TRBJ2-3 | TRBV28 | CASSLAGGSTDTQYF
TRBJ2-3 | TRBV10-3 | CAISEGPGEGDTQYF
TRBJ2-7 | TRBV11-2 | CASSLGGGGPYEQYF
TRBJ2-7 | TRBV6-2/TRBV6-3 | CASSYERTSYEQYF
TRBJ2-5 | TRBV7-2 | CASSLIAGGRETQYF
TRBJ1-4 | TRBV18 | CASSPLRATNEKLFF
TRBJ1-2 | TRBV5-5 | CASSFGQGYGYTF
TRBJ1-5 | TRBV19 | CASTRSGTGFYSQPQHF
TRBJ1-3 | TRBV18 | CASSPQVQIDGNTIYF
TRBJ2-2 | TRBV19 | CASSMETGELFF
TRBJ1-2 | TRBV20-1 | CSAPLLYGYTF
TRBJ2-2 | TRBV18 | CASSPQGVGTGELFF
TRBJ2-4 | TRBV6-2/TRBV6-3 | CASSQTGLAKNIQYF
TRBJ1-2 | TRBV5-1 | CASRFDSMGYGYTF
TRBJ1-2 | TRBV7-9 | CASSKLSVFGYTF
TRBJ1-2 | TRBV21-1 | CASSTTGVDGYGYTF
TRBJ1-5 | TRBV7-9 | CASSFDRDNQPQHF
TRBJ2-1 | TRBV29-1 | CSVVTSGGFGGEQFF
TRBJ1-1 | TRBV6-2/TRBV6-3 | CASSPTGQGYTEAFF
TRBJ1-3 | TRBV19 | CASLEGGSGNTIYF
TRBJ2-7 | TRBV10-3 | CAISDETETYEQYF
TRBJ1-1 | TRBV19 | CASRQGHTEAFF
TRBJ1-4 | TRBV24-1 | CATSDSRGRANEKLFF
TRBJ1-5 | TRBV2 | CASSVPGEGNQPQHF
TRBJ2-3 | TRBV6-4 | CASSDQITDTQYF
TRBJ1-3 | TRBV7-3 | CASTGKGTGPYSGNTIYF
TRBJ2-1 | TRBV7-9 | CASRGQGNEQFF
TRBJ2-1 | TRBV11-2 | CASSLGTGGYNEQFF
TRBJ1-5 | TRBV7-2 | CASSWGPTGGGNQPQHF
TRBJ2-5 | TRBV18 | CASSQRTGEETQYF
TRBJ1-2 | TRBV19 | CASGNRDTANYGYTF